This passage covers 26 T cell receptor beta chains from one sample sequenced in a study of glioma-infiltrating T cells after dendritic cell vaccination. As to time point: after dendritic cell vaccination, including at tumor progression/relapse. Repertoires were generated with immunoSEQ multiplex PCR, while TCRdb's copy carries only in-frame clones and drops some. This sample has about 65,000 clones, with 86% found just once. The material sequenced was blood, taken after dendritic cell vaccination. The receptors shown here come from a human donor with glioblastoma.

CDR3 residues: CASKARQGISYEQYF. The CDR3 DNA is TGTGCCAGCAAAGCGAGGCAGGGAATTTCCTACGAGCAGTACTTC. The J gene is TRBJ2-7, the V gene TRBV6-1; maybe TRBD1 (5 bases). V shed 7 bases and J shed 1 base, with 17 bases lying between them. The germline CDR1 and CDR2 sequences are MNHNS and SASEGT. This CDR3 has 15 amino acids.

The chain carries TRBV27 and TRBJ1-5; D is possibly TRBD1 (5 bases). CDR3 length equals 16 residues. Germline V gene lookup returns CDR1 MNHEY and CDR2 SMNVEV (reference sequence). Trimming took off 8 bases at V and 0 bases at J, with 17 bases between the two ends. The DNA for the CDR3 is TGTGCCAGCGCCTCAGGGCTGGGAATTAGCAATCAGCCCCAGCATTTT. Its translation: CASASGLGISNQPQHF.

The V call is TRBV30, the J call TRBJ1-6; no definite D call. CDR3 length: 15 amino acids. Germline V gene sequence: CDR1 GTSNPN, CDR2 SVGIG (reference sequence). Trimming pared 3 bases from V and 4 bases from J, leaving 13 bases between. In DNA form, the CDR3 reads TGTGCCTGGAGAGAGAGCCCTATTTATAATTCACCCCTCCACTTT. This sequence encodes CAWRESPIYNSPLHF.

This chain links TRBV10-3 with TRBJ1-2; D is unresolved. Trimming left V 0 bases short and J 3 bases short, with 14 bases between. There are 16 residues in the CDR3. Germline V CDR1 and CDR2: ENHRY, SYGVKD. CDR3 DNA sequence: TGTGCCATCAGTGAGTCGATTAGCGGCCCTCACTATGGCTACACCTTC. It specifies CAISESISGPHYGYTF.

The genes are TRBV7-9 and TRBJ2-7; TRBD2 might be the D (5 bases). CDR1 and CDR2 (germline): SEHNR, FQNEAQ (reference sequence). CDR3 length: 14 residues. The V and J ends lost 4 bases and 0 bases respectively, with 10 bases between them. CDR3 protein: CASSSPDSSYEQYF. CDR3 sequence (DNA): TGTGCCAGCAGCTCACCGGACTCCTCCTACGAGCAGTACTTC.

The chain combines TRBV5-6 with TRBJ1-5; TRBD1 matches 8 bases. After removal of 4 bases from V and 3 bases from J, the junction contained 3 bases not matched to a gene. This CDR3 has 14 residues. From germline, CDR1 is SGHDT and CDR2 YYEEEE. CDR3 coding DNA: TGTGCCAGCAGCAAGGACAGGGTCAATCAGCCCCAGCATTTT. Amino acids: CASSKDRVNQPQHF. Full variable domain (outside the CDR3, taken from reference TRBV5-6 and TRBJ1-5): DAGVTQSPTHLIKTRGQQVTLRCSPKSGHDTVSWYQQALGQGPQFIFQYYEEEERQRGNFPDRFSGHQFPNYSSELNVNALLLGDSALYLCASSKDRVNQPQHFGDGTRLSIL.

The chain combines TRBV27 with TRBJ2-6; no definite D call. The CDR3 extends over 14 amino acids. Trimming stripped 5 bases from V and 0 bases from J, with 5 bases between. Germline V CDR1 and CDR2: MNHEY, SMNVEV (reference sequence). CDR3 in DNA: TGTGCCAGCAGTCCTAGCTCTGGGGCCAACGTCCTGACTTTC. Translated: CASSPSSGANVLTF.

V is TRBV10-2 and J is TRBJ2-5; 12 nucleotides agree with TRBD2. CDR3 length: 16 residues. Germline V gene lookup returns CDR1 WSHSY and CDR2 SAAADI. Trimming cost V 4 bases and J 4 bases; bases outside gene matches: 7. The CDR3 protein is CASSGPSGRGGETQYF. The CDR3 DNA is TGCGCCAGCAGTGGGCCTAGCGGGAGGGGGGGAGAGACCCAGTACTTC.

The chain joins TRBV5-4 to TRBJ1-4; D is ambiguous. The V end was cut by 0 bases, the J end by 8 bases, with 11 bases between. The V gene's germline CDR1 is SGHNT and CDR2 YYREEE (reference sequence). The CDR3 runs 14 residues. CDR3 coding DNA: TGTGCCAGCAGCTTGGACCGCCGGGTGGAAAAACTGTTTTTT. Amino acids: CASSLDRRVEKLFF.

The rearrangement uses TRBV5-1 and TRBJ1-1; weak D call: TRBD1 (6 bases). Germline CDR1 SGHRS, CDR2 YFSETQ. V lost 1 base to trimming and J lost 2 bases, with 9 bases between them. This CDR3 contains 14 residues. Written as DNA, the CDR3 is TGCGCCAGCAGCTTGACAGGGTTTAACACTGAAGCTTTCTTT. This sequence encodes CASSLTGFNTEAFF.

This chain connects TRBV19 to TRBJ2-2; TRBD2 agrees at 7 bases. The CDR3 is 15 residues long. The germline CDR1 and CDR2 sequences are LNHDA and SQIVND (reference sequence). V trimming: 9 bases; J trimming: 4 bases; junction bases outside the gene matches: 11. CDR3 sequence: CASINRGDGTGELFF. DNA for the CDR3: TGTGCCAGCATCAATCGGGGGGACGGCACCGGGGAGCTGTTTTTT.

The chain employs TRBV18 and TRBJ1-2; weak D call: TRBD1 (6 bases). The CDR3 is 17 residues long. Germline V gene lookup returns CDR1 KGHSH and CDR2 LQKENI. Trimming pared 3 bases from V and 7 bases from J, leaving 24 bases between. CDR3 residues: CASSPPSMQGSYSGYTF. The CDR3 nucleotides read TGTGCCAGCTCACCTCCCAGTATGCAGGGGAGTTACAGTGGCTACACCTTC.

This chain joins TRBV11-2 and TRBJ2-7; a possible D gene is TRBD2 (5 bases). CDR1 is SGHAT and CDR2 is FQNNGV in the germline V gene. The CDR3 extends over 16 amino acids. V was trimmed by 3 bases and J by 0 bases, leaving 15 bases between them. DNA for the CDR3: TGTGCCAGCAGCTTCCCCACCGCGGGCCCCTCCTACGAGCAGTACTTC. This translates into CASSFPTAGPSYEQYF.

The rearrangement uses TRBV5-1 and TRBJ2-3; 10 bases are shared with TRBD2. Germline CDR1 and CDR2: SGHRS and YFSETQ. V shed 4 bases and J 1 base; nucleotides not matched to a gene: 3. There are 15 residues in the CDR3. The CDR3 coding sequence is TGCGCCAGCAGCCGGCTAGCGGGGGGCACAGATACGCAGTATTTT. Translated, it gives CASSRLAGGTDTQYF.

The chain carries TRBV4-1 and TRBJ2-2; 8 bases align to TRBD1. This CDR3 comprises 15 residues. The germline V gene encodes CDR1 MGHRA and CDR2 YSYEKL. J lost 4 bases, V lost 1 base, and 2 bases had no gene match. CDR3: CASSQGDRSTGELFF. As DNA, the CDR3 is TGCGCCAGCAGCCAAGGGGACAGGAGCACCGGGGAGCTGTTTTTT.

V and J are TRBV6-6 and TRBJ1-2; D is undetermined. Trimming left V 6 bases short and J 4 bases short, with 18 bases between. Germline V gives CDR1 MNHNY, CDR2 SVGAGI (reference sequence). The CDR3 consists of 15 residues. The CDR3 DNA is TGTGCCAGCAGCTCCACTACATCACCTAGCTATGGCTACACCTTC. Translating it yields CASSSTTSPSYGYTF.

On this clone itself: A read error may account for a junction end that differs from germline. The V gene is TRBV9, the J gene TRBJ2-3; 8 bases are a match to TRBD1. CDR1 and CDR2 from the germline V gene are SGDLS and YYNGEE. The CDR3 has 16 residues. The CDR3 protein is CASGVAPGGGGHTQYF. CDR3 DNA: TGTGCCAGCGGCGTAGCTCCAGGGGGCGGCGGGCATACGCAGTATTTT.

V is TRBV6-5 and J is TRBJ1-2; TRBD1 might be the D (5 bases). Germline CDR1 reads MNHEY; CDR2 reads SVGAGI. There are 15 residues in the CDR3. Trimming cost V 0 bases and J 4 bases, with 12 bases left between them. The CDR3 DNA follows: TGTGCCAGCAGTTACTCCGCTCCGGGGGGCTATGGCTACACCTTC. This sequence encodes CASSYSAPGGYGYTF.

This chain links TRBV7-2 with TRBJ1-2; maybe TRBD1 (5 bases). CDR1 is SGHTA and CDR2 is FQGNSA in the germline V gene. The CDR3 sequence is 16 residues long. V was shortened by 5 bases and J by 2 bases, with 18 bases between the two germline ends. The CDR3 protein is CASSPSGGTINYGYTF. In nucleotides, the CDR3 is TGTGCCAGCAGCCCCTCCGGAGGGACGATAAACTATGGCTACACCTTC.

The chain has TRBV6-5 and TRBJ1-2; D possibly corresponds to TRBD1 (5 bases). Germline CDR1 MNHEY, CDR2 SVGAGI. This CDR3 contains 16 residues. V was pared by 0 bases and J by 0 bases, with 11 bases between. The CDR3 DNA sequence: TGTGCCAGCAGTTACTCCCCGACAGTAGCTAACTATGGCTACACCTTC. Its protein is CASSYSPTVANYGYTF.

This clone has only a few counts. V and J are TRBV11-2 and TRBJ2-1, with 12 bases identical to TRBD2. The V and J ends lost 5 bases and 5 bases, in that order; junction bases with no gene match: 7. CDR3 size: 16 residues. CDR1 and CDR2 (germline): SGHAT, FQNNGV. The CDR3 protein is CASSPAASGRDNEQFF. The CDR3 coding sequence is TGTGCCAGCAGCCCAGCGGCTAGCGGGAGGGACAATGAGCAGTTCTTC.

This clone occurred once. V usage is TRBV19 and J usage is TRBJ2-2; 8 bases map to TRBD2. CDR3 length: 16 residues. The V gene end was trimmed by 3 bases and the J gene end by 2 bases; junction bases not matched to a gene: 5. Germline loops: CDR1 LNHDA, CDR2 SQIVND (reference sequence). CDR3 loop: CASSIRGGQNTGELFF. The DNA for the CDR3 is TGTGCCAGTAGTATCCGGGGGGGGCAAAACACCGGGGAGCTGTTTTTT.

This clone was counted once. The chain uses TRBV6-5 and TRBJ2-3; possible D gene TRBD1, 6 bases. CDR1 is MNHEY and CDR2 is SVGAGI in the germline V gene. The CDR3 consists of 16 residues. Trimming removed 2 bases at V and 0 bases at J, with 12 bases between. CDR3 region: CASSYQGTQSTDTQYF. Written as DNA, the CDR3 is TGTGCCAGCAGTTACCAGGGGACACAAAGCACAGATACGCAGTATTTT.

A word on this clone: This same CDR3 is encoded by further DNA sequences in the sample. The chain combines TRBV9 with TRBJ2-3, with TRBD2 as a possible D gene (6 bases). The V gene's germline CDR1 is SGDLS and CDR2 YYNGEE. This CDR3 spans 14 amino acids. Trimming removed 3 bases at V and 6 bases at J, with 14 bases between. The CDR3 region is CASSGRDSWDTQYF. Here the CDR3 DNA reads TGTGCCAGCAGCGGGAGGGACTCATGGGATACGCAGTATTTT. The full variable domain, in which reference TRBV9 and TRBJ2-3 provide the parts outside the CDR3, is DSGVTQTPKHLITATGQRVTLRCSPRSGDLSVYWYQQSLDQGLQFLIQYYNGEERAKGNILERFSAQQFPDLHSELNLSSLELGDSALYFCASSGRDSWDTQYFGPGTRLTVL.

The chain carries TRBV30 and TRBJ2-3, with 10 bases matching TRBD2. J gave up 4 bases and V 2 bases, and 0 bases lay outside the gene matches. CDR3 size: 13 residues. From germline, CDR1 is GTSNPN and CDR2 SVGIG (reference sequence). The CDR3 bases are TGTGCCTGGAGTCTAGCGGGGGCAGATACGCAGTATTTT. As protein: CAWSLAGADTQYF. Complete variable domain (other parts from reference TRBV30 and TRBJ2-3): SQTIHQWPATLVQPVGSPLSLECTVEGTSNPNLYWYRQAAGRGLQLLFYSVGIGQISSEVPQNLSASRPQDRQFILSSKKLLLSDSGFYLCAWSLAGADTQYFGPGTRLTVL.

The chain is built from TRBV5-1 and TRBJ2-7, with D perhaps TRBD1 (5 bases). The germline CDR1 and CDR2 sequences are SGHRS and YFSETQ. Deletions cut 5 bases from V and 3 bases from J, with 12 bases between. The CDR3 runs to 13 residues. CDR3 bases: TGCGCCAGCAGAGGGGAAGGATTCTACGAGCAGTACTTC. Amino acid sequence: CASRGEGFYEQYF. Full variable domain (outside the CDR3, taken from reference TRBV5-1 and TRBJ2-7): KAGVTQTPRYLIKTRGQQVTLSCSPISGHRSVSWYQQTPGQGLQFLFEYFSETQRNKGNFPGRFSGRQFSNSRSEMNVSTLELGDSALYLCASRGEGFYEQYFGPGTRLTVT.